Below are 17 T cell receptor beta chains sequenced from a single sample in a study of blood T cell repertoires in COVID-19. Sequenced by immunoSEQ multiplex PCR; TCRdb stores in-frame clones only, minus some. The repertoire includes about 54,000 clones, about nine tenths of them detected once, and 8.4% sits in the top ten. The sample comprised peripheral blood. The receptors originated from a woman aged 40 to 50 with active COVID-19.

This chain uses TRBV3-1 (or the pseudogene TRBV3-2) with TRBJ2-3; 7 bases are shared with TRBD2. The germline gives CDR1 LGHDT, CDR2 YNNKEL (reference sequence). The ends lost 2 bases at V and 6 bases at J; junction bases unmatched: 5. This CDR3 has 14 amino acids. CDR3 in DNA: TGTGCCAGCAGCCAAACCGGGAGGCGGGATACGCAGTATTTT. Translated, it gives CASSQTGRRDTQYF.

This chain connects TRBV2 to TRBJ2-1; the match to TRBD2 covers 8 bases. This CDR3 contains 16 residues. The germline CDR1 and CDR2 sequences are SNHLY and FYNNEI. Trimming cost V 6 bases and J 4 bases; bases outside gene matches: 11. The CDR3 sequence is CASRSNSGARYNEQFF. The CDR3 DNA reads TGTGCCAGCAGAAGTAATAGCGGGGCACGTTACAATGAGCAGTTCTTC.

The CDR3 sequence is CASSLTSGASYEQYF. CDR3 nucleotide sequence: TGTGCCAGCAGCTTAACTAGCGGGGCATCCTACGAGCAGTACTTC. The V call is TRBV7-2, the J call TRBJ2-7, with TRBD2 matching 10 bases. CDR1 is SGHTA, CDR2 FQGNSA, per germline. With 2 bases clipped from V and 1 base from J, the junction kept 2 bases outside the gene matches. CDR3 length equals 15 residues.

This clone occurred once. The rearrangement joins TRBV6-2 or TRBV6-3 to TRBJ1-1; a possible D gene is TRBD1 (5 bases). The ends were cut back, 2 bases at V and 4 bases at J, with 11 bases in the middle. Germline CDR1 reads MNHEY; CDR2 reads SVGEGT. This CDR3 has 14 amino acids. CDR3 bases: TGTGCCAGCAGTTACGGAGGGGTGGGCACTGAAGCTTTCTTT. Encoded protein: CASSYGGVGTEAFF.

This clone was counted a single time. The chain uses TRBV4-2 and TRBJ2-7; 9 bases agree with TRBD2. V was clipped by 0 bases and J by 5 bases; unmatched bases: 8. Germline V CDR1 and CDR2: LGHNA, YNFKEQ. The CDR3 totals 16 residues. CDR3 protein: CASSQDPGGTSNEQYF. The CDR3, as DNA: TGTGCCAGCAGCCAAGACCCAGGTGGGACTAGCAACGAGCAGTACTTC.

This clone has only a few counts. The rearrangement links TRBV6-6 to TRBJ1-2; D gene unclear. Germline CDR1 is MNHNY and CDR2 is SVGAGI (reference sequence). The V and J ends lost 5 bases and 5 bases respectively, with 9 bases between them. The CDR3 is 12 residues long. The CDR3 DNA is TGTGCCAGCAGTAGTCCCCGGTATGGCTACACCTTC. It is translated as CASSSPRYGYTF.

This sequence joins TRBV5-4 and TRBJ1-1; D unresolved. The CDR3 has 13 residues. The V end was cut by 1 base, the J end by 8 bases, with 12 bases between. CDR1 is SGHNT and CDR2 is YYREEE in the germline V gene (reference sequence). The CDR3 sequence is CASSLPGTREAFF. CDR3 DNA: TGTGCCAGCAGCTTGCCAGGCACCAGGGAAGCTTTCTTT.

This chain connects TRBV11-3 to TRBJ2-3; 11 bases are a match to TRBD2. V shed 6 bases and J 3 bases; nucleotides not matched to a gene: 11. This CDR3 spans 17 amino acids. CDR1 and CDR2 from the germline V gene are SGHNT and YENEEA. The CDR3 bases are TGTGCCAGCAGAGCTCGAACTAGCGGGGGACCAACAGATACGCAGTATTTT. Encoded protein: CASRARTSGGPTDTQYF.

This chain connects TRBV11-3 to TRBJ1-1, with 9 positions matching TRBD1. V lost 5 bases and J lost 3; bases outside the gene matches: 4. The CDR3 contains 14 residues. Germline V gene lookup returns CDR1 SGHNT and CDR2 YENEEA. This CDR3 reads CASSQDRGDTEAFF. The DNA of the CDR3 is TGTGCCAGCAGCCAGGACAGGGGAGACACTGAAGCTTTCTTT.

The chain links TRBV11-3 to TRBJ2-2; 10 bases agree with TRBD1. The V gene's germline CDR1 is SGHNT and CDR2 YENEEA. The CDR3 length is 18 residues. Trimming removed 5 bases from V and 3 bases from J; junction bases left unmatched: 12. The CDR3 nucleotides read TGTGCCAGCAGCCCCCGGGGGCCCGGACAGGGGGACACCGGGGAGCTGTTTTTT. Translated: CASSPRGPGQGDTGELFF.

The CDR3 coding sequence is TGTGCCAGCTCACCTAATCCAGGGAGGGTGGGCTATAGCAATCAGCCCCAGCATTTT. This encodes CASSPNPGRVGYSNQPQHF. This rearrangement joins TRBV18 to TRBJ1-5; the D gene is possibly TRBD1 (5 bases). Germline V lookup: CDR1 KGHSH, CDR2 LQKENI. V was cut by 3 bases and J by 0 bases, with 21 bases left in between. CDR3 size: 19 residues.

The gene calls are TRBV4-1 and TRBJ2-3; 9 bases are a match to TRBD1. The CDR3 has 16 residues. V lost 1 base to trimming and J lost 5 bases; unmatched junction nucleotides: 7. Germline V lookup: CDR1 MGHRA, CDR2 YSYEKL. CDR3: CASSQGTGGLQDTQYF. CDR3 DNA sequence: TGCGCCAGCAGCCAAGGCACAGGGGGCCTCCAAGATACGCAGTATTTT.

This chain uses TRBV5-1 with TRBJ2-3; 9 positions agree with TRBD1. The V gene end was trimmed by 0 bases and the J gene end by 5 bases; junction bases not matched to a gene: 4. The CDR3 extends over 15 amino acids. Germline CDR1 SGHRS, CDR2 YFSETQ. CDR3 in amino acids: CASSLDRGRVDTQYF. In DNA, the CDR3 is TGCGCCAGCAGCTTGGACAGGGGGCGGGTAGATACGCAGTATTTT.

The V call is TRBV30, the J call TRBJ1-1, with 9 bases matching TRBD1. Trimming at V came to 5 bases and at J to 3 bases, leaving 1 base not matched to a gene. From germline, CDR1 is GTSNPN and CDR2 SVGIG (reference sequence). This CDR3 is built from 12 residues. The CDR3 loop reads CAWGQGYTEAFF. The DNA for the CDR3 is TGTGCCTGGGGACAGGGGTACACTGAAGCTTTCTTT.

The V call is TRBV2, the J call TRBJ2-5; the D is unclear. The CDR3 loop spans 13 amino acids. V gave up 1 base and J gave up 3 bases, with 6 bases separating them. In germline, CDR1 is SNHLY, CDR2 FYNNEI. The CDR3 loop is CASSEVLEETQYF. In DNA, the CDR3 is TGTGCCAGCAGTGAAGTCTTAGAAGAGACCCAGTACTTC.

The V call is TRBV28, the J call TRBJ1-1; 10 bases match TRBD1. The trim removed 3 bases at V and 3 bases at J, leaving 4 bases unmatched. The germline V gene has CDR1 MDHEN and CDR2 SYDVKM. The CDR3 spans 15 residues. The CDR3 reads CASSLADRGYTEAFF. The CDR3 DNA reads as TGTGCCAGCAGTTTGGCGGACAGGGGGTACACTGAAGCTTTCTTT.

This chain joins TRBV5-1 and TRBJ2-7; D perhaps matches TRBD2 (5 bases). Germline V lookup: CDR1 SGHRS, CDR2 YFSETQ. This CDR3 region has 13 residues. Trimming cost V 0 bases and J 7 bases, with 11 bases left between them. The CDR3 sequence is CASSLAEGREQYF. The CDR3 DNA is TGCGCCAGCAGCTTGGCCGAGGGTCGAGAGCAGTACTTC.